This is a list of T cell receptor beta chains from one sample in a study of T cells in Graves' hyperthyroidism and ophthalmopathy. TCRdb redid the calling of the multiplex PCR reads with MiXCR, one entry per CDR3 protein. The data show hundreds of thousands of distinct CDR3 sequences, with roughly 15% seen just once and 12% held by the top ten. The sample consisted of blood. The receptors originated from a woman in her forties or fifties with Graves' ophthalmopathy. The CDR3 runs from the conserved cysteine through the conserved F or W. Each record gives: CDR3 DNA, CDR3 protein, clone size, J gene, D gene, V gene. The D gene is left open where the match is weak. Size is omitted from some rows. Given values are once, few, many or a class for expanded clones.

cdr3_nt: TGTGCCAGCAGTTCTGGGGGCCACTATGGCTACACCTTC; cdr3_aa: CASSSGGHYGYTF; clone_size: many; j_call: TRBJ1-2; d_call: .; v_call: TRBV27
cdr3_nt: TGTGCCAGCAAAGCGGGAGTGTACCAAGAGACCCAGTACTTC; cdr3_aa: CASKAGVYQETQYF; clone_size: many; j_call: TRBJ2-5; d_call: TRBD2; v_call: TRBV2
cdr3_nt: TGTGCCAGCAGCTTAGCTCGGCGCCTATCCACCGGGGAGCTGTTTTTT; cdr3_aa: CASSLARRLSTGELFF; clone_size: many; j_call: TRBJ2-2; d_call: .; v_call: TRBV7-8
cdr3_nt: TGTGCCATCGGGACCGATGGCTACACCTTC; cdr3_aa: CAIGTDGYTF; clone_size: few; j_call: TRBJ1-2; d_call: .; v_call: TRBV10-3
cdr3_nt: TGCGCCAGCAGCCAAGTGGATCTAGTCTCCTACAATGAGCAGTTCTTC; cdr3_aa: CASSQVDLVSYNEQFF; clone_size: many; j_call: TRBJ2-1; d_call: .; v_call: TRBV4-1
cdr3_nt: TGTGCTAGTGGTGCCCCGAGCGGGAGTAGCACAGATACGCAGTATTTT; cdr3_aa: CASGAPSGSSTDTQYF; clone_size: many; j_call: TRBJ2-3; d_call: TRBD2; v_call: TRBV12-5
cdr3_nt: TGCAGCGTTGTCCGGGAGGGGAATGGCTACACCTTC; cdr3_aa: CSVVREGNGYTF; clone_size: few; j_call: TRBJ1-2; d_call: .; v_call: TRBV29-1
cdr3_nt: TGTGCCAGCAAAGCGCTAGCGGGAGGGCGGGATGAGCAGTTCTTC; cdr3_aa: CASKALAGGRDEQFF; clone_size: many; j_call: TRBJ2-1; d_call: TRBD2; v_call: TRBV2
cdr3_nt: TGTGCCAGCAGTGAGACCGGGACAGCTACCTACGAGCAGTACTTC; cdr3_aa: CASSETGTATYEQYF; clone_size: many; j_call: TRBJ2-7; d_call: TRBD1; v_call: TRBV27
cdr3_nt: TGCAGTGCCATCATTAGCGGGAGCACAGATACGCAGTATTTT; cdr3_aa: CSAIISGSTDTQYF; clone_size: few; j_call: TRBJ2-3; d_call: TRBD2; v_call: TRBV20-1
cdr3_nt: TGTGCCAGCTCACCGGAACCCACAGCCACCTATGGCTACACCTTC; cdr3_aa: CASSPEPTATYGYTF; clone_size: many; j_call: TRBJ1-2; d_call: .; v_call: TRBV18
cdr3_nt: TGTGCCAGCAGTTTATCAAGCTCTGGAAACACCATATATTTT; cdr3_aa: CASSLSSSGNTIYF; clone_size: many; j_call: TRBJ1-3; d_call: .; v_call: TRBV27
cdr3_nt: TGTGCCAGCAGCTTTGTTAGCGCTGCTGGCAATGAGCAGTTCTTC; cdr3_aa: CASSFVSAAGNEQFF; clone_size: many; j_call: TRBJ2-1; d_call: .; v_call: TRBV11-2
cdr3_nt: TGTGCCAGCAGTGACACGTTTGGGGCCAACGTCCTGACTTTC; cdr3_aa: CASSDTFGANVLTF; clone_size: .; j_call: TRBJ2-6; d_call: .; v_call: TRBV7-6
cdr3_nt: TGCAGTGCTAGACTACACCGGGACCTCACGGATGAGCAGTTCTTC; cdr3_aa: CSARLHRDLTDEQFF; clone_size: many; j_call: TRBJ2-1; d_call: .; v_call: TRBV20-1
cdr3_nt: TGTGCCAGCAGCCTCACTAGCGGGAATACCTACAATGAGCAGTTCTTC; cdr3_aa: CASSLTSGNTYNEQFF; clone_size: many; j_call: TRBJ2-1; d_call: TRBD2; v_call: TRBV6-1
cdr3_nt: TGTGCCAGCAGCCCCCGACAGGTGCTCACCGGGGAGCTGTTTTTT; cdr3_aa: CASSPRQVLTGELFF; clone_size: few; j_call: TRBJ2-2; d_call: .; v_call: TRBV9
cdr3_nt: TGTGCCACCAGTCAACAGGGTTGGGGTGAGCAGTTCTTC; cdr3_aa: CATSQQGWGEQFF; clone_size: many; j_call: TRBJ2-1; d_call: .; v_call: TRBV24-1
cdr3_nt: TGTGCCAGCAGTTATATCGGGGGGGATTCACCCCTCCACTTT; cdr3_aa: CASSYIGGDSPLHF; clone_size: .; j_call: TRBJ1-6; d_call: .; v_call: TRBV7-8
cdr3_nt: TGTGCCAGCTCACCAGAGGTCACCGGGGAGCTGTTTTTT; cdr3_aa: CASSPEVTGELFF; clone_size: many; j_call: TRBJ2-2; d_call: .; v_call: TRBV18